Listed here are 19 T cell receptor beta chains from one sample, sequenced in a study of T cells in Graves' hyperthyroidism and ophthalmopathy. TCR beta CDR3 sequences were amplified from RNA transcripts. TCR CDR3 regions were first amplified by RT-PCR with HTBI primers. TCRdb processed the multiplex PCR reads anew with MiXCR; each CDR3 protein has one entry. Found here are hundreds of thousands of distinct CDR3 sequences, around 42% of them singletons; the top ten hold roughly 8.2%. Sample: peripheral blood or thyroid tissue (not recorded which). All receptors derive from a woman aged 18-29 years with Graves' hyperthyroidism.

The rearrangement links TRBV11-1 to TRBJ2-7, with a possible D match to TRBD2 (6 bases). CDR3 length: 13 residues. V lost 4 bases and J 5 bases, leaving 12 bases between the germline ends. The germline V gene has CDR1 SGHAT and CDR2 FQDESV (reference sequence). This CDR3 is CASSSQRADEQYF. The CDR3 DNA sequence: TGTGCCAGCAGCTCCCAGCGGGCGGACGAGCAGTACTTC. The full variable domain, completed using reference TRBV11-1 and TRBJ2-7, is EAEVAQSPRYKITEKSQAVAFWCDPISGHATLYWYRQILGQGPELLVQFQDESVVDDSQLPKDRFSAERLKGVDSTLKIQPAELGDSAMYLCASSSQRADEQYFGPGTRLTVT.

V and J are TRBV29-1 and TRBJ1-2; 8 nucleotides align to TRBD1. The CDR3 covers 14 residues. The germline V gene encodes CDR1 SQVTM and CDR2 ANQGSEA. J gave up 3 bases and V 6 bases, and 9 bases lay outside the gene matches. CDR3 DNA: TGCAGCGTGGGAAGGACAGGGAGGCACTATGGCTACACCTTC. Protein product: CSVGRTGRHYGYTF. Filled out from reference TRBV29-1 and TRBJ1-2, the complete variable domain reads SAVISQKPSRDICQRGTSLTIQCQVDSQVTMMFWYRQQPGQSLTLIATANQGSEATYESGFVIDKFPISRPNLTFSTLTVSNMSPEDSSIYLCSVGRTGRHYGYTFGSGTRLTVV.

This clonotype was seen a few times. The V gene is TRBV20-1, the J gene TRBJ2-7; 7 bases are a match to TRBD1. V was clipped by 2 bases and J by 6 bases; unmatched bases: 7. The CDR3 has 13 amino acids. Germline assignment: CDR1 DFQATT and CDR2 SNEGSKA (reference sequence). The CDR3 nucleotides read TGCAGTGCTAGAACAAACAGGGGTGGCGAGCAGTACTTC. Its translation is CSARTNRGGEQYF.

This clonotype was seen more than once but under ten times. This chain uses TRBV5-1 with TRBJ2-2; D is ambiguous. Germline loops: CDR1 SGHRS, CDR2 YFSETQ. The length of the CDR3 is 14 residues. Between the trimmed V and J ends, which lost 7 bases and 0 bases, there was a span of 10 bases. The CDR3 nucleotides are TGCGCCAGCCAACACCGTGCGAACACCGGGGAGCTGTTTTTT. Residues: CASQHRANTGELFF.

The chain has TRBV5-1 and TRBJ1-4; 10 bases match TRBD1. Germline CDR1 and CDR2: SGHRS and YFSETQ. CDR3 length equals 15 residues. Trimming took 4 bases from V and 8 from J; bases not matched to a gene: 8. The CDR3 reads CASSVLGQGGEKLFF. Here the CDR3 DNA reads TGCGCCAGCAGCGTCCTTGGACAGGGGGGCGAAAAACTGTTTTTT. Full variable domain (outside the CDR3, taken from reference TRBV5-1 and TRBJ1-4): KAGVTQTPRYLIKTRGQQVTLSCSPISGHRSVSWYQQTPGQGLQFLFEYFSETQRNKGNFPGRFSGRQFSNSRSEMNVSTLELGDSALYLCASSVLGQGGEKLFFGSGTQLSVL.

This clonotype was counted between two and nine times. This chain uses TRBV7-2 with TRBJ1-1; no clear D gene. Germline CDR1 reads SGHTA; CDR2 reads FQGNSA. The CDR3 sequence is 12 residues long. Trimming removed 3 bases at V and 8 bases at J, with 10 bases between. The CDR3 here is CASSFIFSEAFF. The CDR3 DNA sequence: TGTGCCAGCAGCTTTATTTTCAGCGAAGCTTTCTTT. The variable domain in full, with the rest retrieved from reference TRBV7-2 and TRBJ1-1, is GAGVSQSPSNKVTEKGKDVELRCDPISGHTALYWYRQSLGQGLEFLIYFQGNSAPDKSGLPSDRFSAERTGGSVSTLTIQRTQQEDSAVYLCASSFIFSEAFFGQGTRLTVV.

On this clonotype: A much larger clone differs by one base, so this may be a read error. The CDR3 end shows no conserved phenylalanine or tryptophan, and so a read error is likely. V and J are TRBV7-8 and TRBJ1-1; D not resolved. Trimming stripped 5 bases from V and 11 bases from J, with 12 bases between. The CDR3 is 11 residues long. Germline V lookup: CDR1 SGHVS, CDR2 FQNEAQ. The chain's CDR3 is CASSPTGGAFL. In DNA form, the CDR3 reads TGTGCCAGCAGCCCCACGGGCGGCGCTTTCCTT.

This sequence joins TRBV11-2 and TRBJ2-5, with TRBD1 matching over 8 bases. Germline V gene lookup returns CDR1 SGHAT and CDR2 FQNNGV. CDR3 length: 15 amino acids. After removal of 5 bases from V and 5 bases from J, the junction contained 10 bases not matched to a gene. CDR3 sequence: CASSAQTGVGETQYF. CDR3 DNA: TGTGCCAGCAGCGCACAGACAGGGGTGGGGGAGACCCAGTACTTC. The variable domain in full, with the rest retrieved from reference TRBV11-2 and TRBJ2-5, is EAGVAQSPRYKIIEKRQSVAFWCNPISGHATLYWYQQILGQGPKLLIQFQNNGVVDDSQLPKDRFSAERLKGVDSTLKIQPAKLEDSAVYLCASSAQTGVGETQYFGPGTRLLVL.

Comment on this clonotype: At one end, the junction sequence differs from germline, possibly due to a read error. The chain carries TRBV15 and TRBJ2-7, with a possible D match to TRBD2 (6 bases). The germline V gene has CDR1 LNHNV and CDR2 YYDKDF (reference sequence). The CDR3 sequence is 16 residues long. The CDR3 DNA reads as TGCGCCAGCAGCCAAGATCGCGACGGGAGCTCCTACGAGCAGTACTTC. It encodes CASSQDRDGSSYEQYF.

The V gene is TRBV19, the J gene TRBJ2-5, with TRBD1 as a possible D gene (5 bases). The germline CDR1 and CDR2 sequences are LNHDA and SQIVND (reference sequence). Trimming removed 0 bases from V and 2 bases from J, with 7 bases in between. This CDR3 has 14 amino acids. CDR3 protein: CASSIDGHQETQYF. The CDR3 bases are TGTGCCAGTAGTATAGACGGACATCAAGAGACCCAGTACTTC.

V and J are TRBV2 and TRBJ1-4; D gene ambiguous. Germline V gives CDR1 SNHLY, CDR2 FYNNEI. The CDR3 is 14 amino acids. V lost 7 bases and J lost 6, with 15 bases in between. For the CDR3, the DNA is TGTGCCAGCACTCCGGACGGGGAGGATGAAAAACTGTTTTTT. Its protein is CASTPDGEDEKLFF. The full variable domain, its missing parts supplied by reference TRBV2 and TRBJ1-4, is EPEVTQTPSHQVTQMGQEVILRCVPISNHLYFYWYRQILGQKVEFLVSFYNNEISEKSEIFDDQFSVERPDGSNFTLKIRSTKLEDSAMYFCASTPDGEDEKLFFGSGTQLSVL.

This clonotype is a singleton in its sample. A read error may explain this, as a much larger clone is one base away. CDR3 coding DNA: TGTGCCAGCAGCCGCCGACAGGGCCAAGAGACCCAGTACTTC. Residues: CASSRRQGQETQYF. The V gene is TRBV7-9, the J gene TRBJ2-5, with 7 nucleotides matching TRBD1. The V and J ends lost 5 bases and 1 base, in that order; junction bases with no gene match: 4. CDR1 is SEHNR, CDR2 FQNEAQ, per germline (reference sequence). The length of the CDR3 is 14 residues.

This chain uses TRBV7-2 with TRBJ2-7; D uncertain. Matching the DNA end better, TRBJ2-5 makes the J call doubtful. CDR3 length: 13 amino acids. In germline, CDR1 is SGHTA, CDR2 FQGNSA. CDR3 sequence (DNA): TGTGCCAGCAGCCCCAGGAAGGTCCAGACCCAGTACTTC. Protein sequence: CASSPRKVQTQYF.

V gene TRBV7-8 combines with J gene TRBJ1-1; possible D gene TRBD1, 6 bases. Germline V gene sequence: CDR1 SGHVS, CDR2 FQNEAQ. The CDR3 is 15 residues long. The V and J ends lost 5 bases and 6 bases respectively, with 19 bases between them. CDR3 DNA: TGTGCCAGCAGCCCGGGGGGGGGCAGGAGCTCTGAAGCTTTCTTT. Translating it yields CASSPGGGRSSEAFF.

In this sample, this clonotype turned up many times. This sequence joins TRBV19 and TRBJ1-5, with unresolved D. V lost 5 bases, J lost 2 bases, and 7 bases lay in between. From germline, CDR1 is LNHDA and CDR2 SQIVND (reference sequence). The length of the CDR3 is 13 residues. CDR3 protein: CASSDNGNQPQHF. DNA of the CDR3: TGTGCCAGTAGTGATAATGGCAATCAGCCCCAGCATTTT.

The rearrangement uses TRBV5-1 and TRBJ1-2; unclear D gene. This CDR3 region has 13 residues. The ends were cut back, 0 bases at V and 6 bases at J, with 9 bases in the middle. Germline CDR1 SGHRS, CDR2 YFSETQ. The CDR3 spells CASSLAPPDGYTF. The DNA of the CDR3 is TGCGCCAGCAGCTTGGCCCCCCCGGATGGCTACACCTTC.

At least ten counts were recorded for this clonotype. This chain joins TRBV29-1 and TRBJ2-5; D gene ambiguous. Trimming removed 0 bases from V and 9 bases from J, with 14 bases in between. Germline lookup yields CDR1 SQVTM and CDR2 ANQGSEA. The CDR3 is 13 residues long. The CDR3 region is CSVEEQSSAAQYF. The CDR3 nucleotides are TGCAGCGTTGAAGAACAGTCGTCGGCGGCCCAGTACTTC.

V gene TRBV11-2 combines with J gene TRBJ2-6; D not certain. The germline V and J ends were trimmed by 5 bases and 0 bases, with 8 bases remaining between them. Germline CDR1 SGHAT, CDR2 FQNNGV. The length of the CDR3 is 15 residues. The DNA for the CDR3 is TGTGCCAGCAGCCCTCCAGTCTCTGGGGCCAACGTCCTGACTTTC. Amino acids: CASSPPVSGANVLTF.

The chain couples TRBV29-1 to TRBJ2-7; D unclear. V was shortened by 3 bases and J by 2 bases, with 5 bases between the two germline ends. The CDR3 has 11 amino acids. Germline V gene sequence: CDR1 SQVTM, CDR2 ANQGSEA. This chain's CDR3 is CSVDAAYEQYF. CDR3 DNA: TGCAGCGTTGATGCCGCCTACGAGCAGTACTTC.